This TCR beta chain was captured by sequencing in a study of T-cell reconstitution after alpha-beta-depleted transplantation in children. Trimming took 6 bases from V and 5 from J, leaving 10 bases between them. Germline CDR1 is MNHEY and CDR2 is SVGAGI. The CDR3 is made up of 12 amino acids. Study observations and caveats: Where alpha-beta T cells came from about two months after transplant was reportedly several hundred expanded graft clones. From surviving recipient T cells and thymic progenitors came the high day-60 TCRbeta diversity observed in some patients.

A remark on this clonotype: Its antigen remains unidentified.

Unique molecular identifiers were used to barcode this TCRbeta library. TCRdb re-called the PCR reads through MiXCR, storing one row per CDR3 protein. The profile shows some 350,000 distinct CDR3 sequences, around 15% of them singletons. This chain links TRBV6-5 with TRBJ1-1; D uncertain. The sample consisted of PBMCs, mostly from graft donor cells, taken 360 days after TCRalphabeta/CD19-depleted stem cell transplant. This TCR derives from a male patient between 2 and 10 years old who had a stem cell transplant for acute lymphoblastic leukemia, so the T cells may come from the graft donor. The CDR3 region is CASRRTGTEAFF. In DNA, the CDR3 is TGTGCCAGCAGAAGAACGGGGACTGAAGCTTTCTTT.